This T cell receptor (beta chain) was identified in a study of CD8 T cells in Susac syndrome. RNA amounts of 0.5 to 1 ug underwent reverse transcription with random hexamers. Across 54 Vbeta and 13 Jbeta, TCR beta CDR3 was amplified with immunoSEQ multiplex PCR. TCRdb called the immunoSEQ multiplex PCR reads again in MiXCR, with one record for every CDR3 protein. The table shows approximately 76,000 distinct CDR3 sequences, with just under 95% occurring only once. Isolation of CD8+ and CD4+ T cells was performed negatively, whereas enrichment of TEMRA cells was done by FACS. The CDR3 loop spans 12 amino acids. Between the trimmed V and J ends, which lost 6 bases and 13 bases, there was a span of 16 bases. Germline lookup yields CDR1 MNHEY and CDR2 SVGEGT.

The sequence was obtained from a human donor with multiple sclerosis. The chain employs TRBV6-2 or TRBV6-3 and TRBJ2-1, with D possibly being TRBD1 (6 bases). Sequencing was performed on CD8+ T cells from PBMCs. The CDR3 sequence: CASSPQGRRQFF. CDR3 in DNA: TGTGCCAGCAGCCCTCAGGGGCGGCGACAGTTCTTC.